One sample yielded the 32 T cell receptor beta chains listed below, sequenced in a study of cytomegalovirus exposure and HLA in healthy donors. PCR primers comprised 60 Vbeta and 13 Jbeta primers. Data came from immunoSEQ multiplex PCR; TCRdb stores just in-frame clones and leaves some out. The table lists some 180,000 clones, 8.5% to 10% of them singletons. The source material was PBMCs. The receptor source for this set is a woman aged 25 to 39 in good health and CMV-seropositive.

J is TRBJ2-1 and V is TRBV5-6; weak D call: TRBD1 (5 bases). Germline values: CDR1 SGHDT, CDR2 YYEEEE. The CDR3 is 16 residues long. The V end lost 0 bases, the J end lost 7 bases, and 17 bases lay between the germline ends. The chain's CDR3 is CASSLDQGRIGNEQFF. The CDR3 nucleotides read TGTGCCAGCAGCTTGGACCAGGGTCGGATCGGGAATGAGCAGTTCTTC.

There are a few counts of this clone. The V call is TRBV6-1, the J call TRBJ2-7; TRBD2 is a possible D gene (6 bases). This CDR3 comprises 13 residues. Germline V gives CDR1 MNHNS, CDR2 SASEGT. DNA of the CDR3: TGTGCTTCGGGCGGGATAGGATCCTACGAGCAGTACTTC. It specifies CASGGIGSYEQYF.

The gene calls are TRBV19 and TRBJ2-7; D possibly corresponds to TRBD1 (6 bases). CDR3 size: 16 residues. Germline V CDR1 and CDR2: LNHDA, SQIVND (reference sequence). Trimming cost V 2 bases and J 2 bases, with 16 bases left between them. The CDR3 spells CASSIKGHHSPYEQYF. Here the CDR3 DNA reads TGTGCCAGTAGTATAAAGGGACACCATTCCCCCTACGAGCAGTACTTC.

The count of this clone is one. The chain carries TRBV12-5 and TRBJ2-7, with a tentative D call TRBD1 (6 bases). Per the germline V gene, CDR1 is LGHNT and CDR2 is FRNRAP. Trimming shortened V by 2 bases and J by 6 bases, and 17 bases separated the two germline ends. This CDR3 is built from 15 residues. The DNA for the CDR3 is TGTGCTAGTGGTTTGTCCGGGTGGGGGCCGGTCGAGCAGTACTTC. The encoded protein is CASGLSGWGPVEQYF.

The chain uses TRBV7-9 and TRBJ2-7; 8 bases align to TRBD2. Germline CDR1 and CDR2: SEHNR and FQNEAQ (reference sequence). CDR3 length equals 16 residues. The trim removed 2 bases at V and 3 bases at J, leaving 9 bases unmatched. In nucleotides, the CDR3 is TGTGCCAGCAGCTTATCGGGGGGGGCTAGCGGCTACGAGCAGTACTTC. Its protein is CASSLSGGASGYEQYF.

This chain joins TRBV7-9 and TRBJ1-2, with D possibly being TRBD1 (6 bases). The CDR3 is 14 residues long. Germline V lookup: CDR1 SEHNR, CDR2 FQNEAQ (reference sequence). Between the trimmed V and J ends, which lost 5 bases and 1 base, there was a span of 11 bases. The CDR3: CASSPDSLNYGYTF. The CDR3 DNA sequence: TGTGCCAGCAGCCCGGACAGCCTTAACTATGGCTACACCTTC.

The sample holds a few counts of this clone. The CDR3, as DNA: TGTGCCACGTCAAGCGGGGGGAACACCGGGGAGCTGTTTTTT. This codes for CATSSGGNTGELFF. The rearrangement links TRBV10-3 to TRBJ2-2; TRBD2 matches at 8 bases. CDR1 ENHRY and CDR2 SYGVKD come from the germline V gene. Trimming took 10 bases from V and 1 from J; bases not matched to a gene: 5. The CDR3 has 14 residues.

This chain connects TRBV7-2 to TRBJ2-3; 9 bases are shared with TRBD2. V lost 3 bases, J lost 2 bases, and 3 bases stayed unmatched. Germline values: CDR1 SGHTA, CDR2 FQGNSA. This CDR3 has 15 residues. The CDR3 here is CASSFTSGSTDTQYF. In nucleotides, the CDR3 is TGTGCCAGCAGCTTCACTAGCGGGTCCACAGATACGCAGTATTTT.

The gene calls are TRBV27 and TRBJ2-1, with 11 bases matching TRBD2. Germline assignment: CDR1 MNHEY and CDR2 SMNVEV (reference sequence). After removal of 9 bases from V and 5 bases from J, the junction contained 6 bases not matched to a gene. CDR3 size: 14 residues. The CDR3 coding sequence is TGTGCCAGTACTAGCGGGAGCCTTAACAATGAGCAGTTCTTC. As protein: CASTSGSLNNEQFF.

This clone was seen only a few times. The V and J genes are TRBV11-2 and TRBJ2-7; D uncertain. Trimming took off 1 base at V and 0 bases at J, with 10 bases between the two ends. The CDR3 runs to 15 residues. Germline V gene data show CDR1 as SGHAT and CDR2 as FQNNGV. The CDR3 nucleotides are TGTGCCAGCAGCTTAGTTGCGGCCTCCTCCTACGAGCAGTACTTC. Encoded protein: CASSLVAASSYEQYF.

A few counts support this clone. V usage is TRBV7-9 and J usage is TRBJ1-5; 7 bases are a match to TRBD1. CDR1 and CDR2 from the germline V gene are SEHNR and FQNEAQ (reference sequence). This CDR3 is 14 amino acids long. The V and J ends lost 4 bases and 7 bases, in that order; junction bases with no gene match: 7. The CDR3 loop reads CASSWDSSRQPQHF. The CDR3 DNA reads as TGTGCCAGCAGCTGGGACAGCTCTCGGCAGCCCCAGCATTTT.

Only a few counts were recorded for this clone. This chain uses TRBV30 with TRBJ2-5, with a weak D call TRBD1 (6 bases). CDR1 GTSNPN and CDR2 SVGIG come from the germline V gene (reference sequence). The ends were cut back, 0 bases at V and 1 base at J, with 15 bases in the middle. This CDR3 has 16 residues. In nucleotides, the CDR3 is TGTGCCTGGAGTGTACGCCGGACAGATATCCAAGAGACCCAGTACTTC. This codes for CAWSVRRTDIQETQYF. Looking up the rest from reference TRBV30 and TRBJ2-5 gives the full variable domain: SQTIHQWPATLVQPVGSPLSLECTVEGTSNPNLYWYRQAAGRGLQLLFYSVGIGQISSEVPQNLSASRPQDRQFILSSKKLLLSDSGFYLCAWSVRRTDIQETQYFGPGTRLLVL.

This chain uses TRBV19 with TRBJ2-1, with 8 nucleotides matching TRBD2. V lost 2 bases and J lost 4; bases outside the gene matches: 7. Germline values: CDR1 LNHDA, CDR2 SQIVND (reference sequence). The CDR3 has 16 amino acids. CDR3 region: CASSITGGGLYNEQFF. In nucleotides, the CDR3 is TGTGCCAGTAGTATAACGGGCGGGGGGTTATACAATGAGCAGTTCTTC.

The chain couples TRBV7-9 to TRBJ2-3; 11 bases agree with TRBD2. The germline V gene has CDR1 SEHNR and CDR2 FQNEAQ (reference sequence). This CDR3 contains 15 residues. The ends lost 5 bases at V and 3 bases at J; junction bases unmatched: 4. CDR3 in amino acids: CASSIGTSGTDTQYF. The CDR3, as DNA: TGTGCCAGCAGCATCGGGACTAGCGGTACAGATACGCAGTATTTT.

This clone was detected a few times. The chain recombines TRBV10-3 with TRBJ1-2; no reliable D call. CDR1 is ENHRY and CDR2 is SYGVKD in the germline V gene. The CDR3 consists of 11 residues. V was clipped by 6 bases and J by 5 bases, with 7 bases between them. CDR3 DNA: TGTGCCATCAGCCTCGGTTATGGCTACACCTTC. Protein: CAISLGYGYTF.

This clone has more than one count but fewer than ten. The chain has TRBV5-6 and TRBJ2-6; unclear D gene. The CDR3 has 14 residues. CDR1 is SGHDT and CDR2 is YYEEEE in the germline V gene. The germline V and J ends were trimmed by 4 bases and 2 bases, with 7 bases remaining between them. CDR3 protein: CASSPRTGANVLTF. As DNA, the CDR3 is TGTGCCAGCAGCCCGAGGACTGGGGCCAACGTCCTGACTTTC.

This clone occurred a few times. The chain has TRBV2 and TRBJ2-3; the D gene is possibly TRBD1 (6 bases). This CDR3 is 14 amino acids long. The germline V gene encodes CDR1 SNHLY and CDR2 FYNNEI. The ends were cut back, 6 bases at V and 5 bases at J, with 15 bases in the middle. The CDR3 DNA follows: TGTGCCAGCAGGGACAGTGATTCGGGAGATACGCAGTATTTT. It specifies CASRDSDSGDTQYF. Filled out from reference TRBV2 and TRBJ2-3, the complete variable domain reads EPEVTQTPSHQVTQMGQEVILRCVPISNHLYFYWYRQILGQKVEFLVSFYNNEISEKSEIFDDQFSVERPDGSNFTLKIRSTKLEDSAMYFCASRDSDSGDTQYFGPGTRLTVL.

This clone occurred a few times. The chain employs TRBV5-8 and TRBJ2-7; 9 nucleotides agree with TRBD1. Germline-derived CDR1 and CDR2 are SGHTS and YDEGEE. The junction had 2 bases not matched to a gene; V was cut back by 4 bases and J by 3 bases. The CDR3 covers 13 residues. DNA for the CDR3: TGTGCCAGCAGCGGGGGACAGGGCTACGAGCAGTACTTC. As protein: CASSGGQGYEQYF.

The CDR3 nucleotides read TGTGCCAGCAGCGCAGGGGGGACTAGCGACGGGACCCAGTACTTC. Its translation: CASSAGGTSDGTQYF. The J gene is TRBJ2-5, the V gene TRBV7-8; 10 positions agree with TRBD2. This CDR3 spans 15 amino acids. Germline CDR1 reads SGHVS; CDR2 reads FQNEAQ. V shed 5 bases and J 7 bases; nucleotides not matched to a gene: 10.

This clone has just a few counts. V and J are TRBV4-1 and TRBJ2-2; 8 bases match TRBD2. This CDR3 has 14 residues. The V gene's germline CDR1 is MGHRA and CDR2 YSYEKL. J was trimmed by 6 bases and V by 4 bases; bases with no gene match: 4. The CDR3 sequence is CASSLGLDAGELFF. DNA of the CDR3: TGCGCCAGCAGCCTGGGACTAGATGCCGGGGAGCTGTTTTTT.

The chain uses TRBV6-4 and TRBJ2-5; 12 nucleotides align to TRBD1. CDR3 size: 17 residues. The V gene end was trimmed by 2 bases and the J gene end by 3 bases; junction bases not matched to a gene: 7. Germline lookup yields CDR1 MRHNA and CDR2 SNTAGT. The CDR3: CASSDGTGGFRKETQYF. The CDR3 DNA is TGTGCCAGCAGTGACGGGACAGGGGGCTTCAGAAAAGAGACCCAGTACTTC.

The rearrangement links TRBV11-2 to TRBJ2-1; D is ambiguous. V gave up 1 base and J gave up 6 bases, with 7 bases separating them. Germline loops: CDR1 SGHAT, CDR2 FQNNGV. The CDR3 totals 13 residues. CDR3 residues: CASSLGSSNEQFF. DNA of the CDR3: TGTGCCAGCAGCTTAGGGTCTAGCAATGAGCAGTTCTTC.

The chain joins TRBV5-6 to TRBJ2-5; TRBD2 agrees at 14 bases. Unmatched junction bases numbered 9, after V lost 0 bases and J lost 5 bases. From germline, CDR1 is SGHDT and CDR2 YYEEEE. The CDR3 contains 18 residues. The CDR3 sequence: CASSLGLAGGPVWETQYF. The CDR3 DNA reads as TGTGCCAGCAGCTTGGGACTAGCGGGAGGGCCGGTTTGGGAGACCCAGTACTTC.

The chain combines TRBV5-1 with TRBJ2-2; TRBD2 matches 7 bases. V shed 4 bases, J shed 6 bases, and the junction held 3 bases outside the gene matches. Germline CDR1 and CDR2: SGHRS and YFSETQ. The CDR3 sequence is 13 residues long. The CDR3: CASSQTSSGELFF. The CDR3 bases are TGCGCCAGCAGCCAGACTAGCTCCGGGGAGCTGTTTTTT.

The rearrangement uses TRBV6-5 and TRBJ2-7, with TRBD2 matching 7 bases. CDR3 length equals 15 residues. The trim removed 4 bases at V and 4 bases at J, leaving 10 bases unmatched. Germline loops: CDR1 MNHEY, CDR2 SVGAGI. CDR3 nucleotide sequence: TGTGCCAGCAGTTCCCCTCTTGCGGGAGTGTACGAGCAGTACTTC. Its translation is CASSSPLAGVYEQYF.

The CDR3 here is CASPTRSYNEQFF. In DNA form, the CDR3 reads TGTGCCAGCCCGACTAGGTCCTACAATGAGCAGTTCTTC. The chain carries TRBV2 and TRBJ2-1, with D perhaps TRBD2 (6 bases). The germline V and J ends were trimmed by 8 bases and 1 base, with 9 bases remaining between them. This CDR3 region has 13 residues. Per germline, CDR1 SNHLY and CDR2 FYNNEI.

This sequence joins TRBV27 and TRBJ1-5; D possibly corresponds to TRBD1 (6 bases). In germline, CDR1 is MNHEY, CDR2 SMNVEV (reference sequence). This CDR3 has 15 residues. V was pared by 4 bases and J by 4 bases, with 14 bases between. In nucleotides, the CDR3 is TGTGCCAGCAGTTGGTCCGGGACACCAAATCAGCCCCAGCATTTT. This sequence encodes CASSWSGTPNQPQHF.

This clone has more than one count but fewer than ten. The CDR3 sequence is CASSPPGSGAFF. CDR3 sequence (DNA): TGTGCCAGCAGTCCGCCCGGGAGCGGAGCTTTCTTT. The rearrangement uses TRBV6-6 and TRBJ1-1; D remains unclear. CDR3 length equals 12 residues. Trimming removed 5 bases from V and 10 bases from J, with 14 bases in between. From germline, CDR1 is MNHNY and CDR2 SVGAGI (reference sequence).

This clone was seen only a few times. The V call is TRBV7-8, the J call TRBJ2-7; the D gene is possibly TRBD1 (5 bases). The CDR3 contains 16 residues. Germline loops: CDR1 SGHVS, CDR2 FQNEAQ. V was trimmed by 0 bases and J by 0 bases, leaving 12 bases between them. The CDR3: CASSLAGRFSSYEQYF. The CDR3 nucleotides read TGTGCCAGCAGCTTAGCGGGGCGTTTCAGCTCCTACGAGCAGTACTTC.

This sequence joins TRBV28 and TRBJ2-3; tentatively, D is TRBD2 (6 bases). The CDR3 is 16 residues long. Trimming took off 3 bases at V and 5 bases at J, with 18 bases between the two ends. CDR1 and CDR2 from the germline V gene are MDHEN and SYDVKM. The CDR3 reads CASSFGPGGFRDTQYF. CDR3 DNA: TGTGCCAGCAGTTTTGGTCCCGGAGGGTTTCGAGATACGCAGTATTTT.

The rearrangement links TRBV5-6 to TRBJ2-2, with TRBD2 matching 8 bases. Germline assignment: CDR1 SGHDT and CDR2 YYEEEE. This CDR3 has 16 amino acids. With 5 bases clipped from V and 3 bases from J, the junction kept 9 bases outside the gene matches. Here the CDR3 reads CASRDTSGGYTGELFF. The CDR3 bases are TGTGCCAGCAGGGATACTAGCGGCGGGTACACCGGGGAGCTGTTTTTT. Full variable domain (missing parts from reference TRBV5-6 and TRBJ2-2): DAGVTQSPTHLIKTRGQQVTLRCSPKSGHDTVSWYQQALGQGPQFIFQYYEEEERQRGNFPDRFSGHQFPNYSSELNVNALLLGDSALYLCASRDTSGGYTGELFFGEGSRLTVL.

The DNA for the CDR3 is TGTGCCAGCAGCTCCGGGACTGGCTCCTACAATGAGCAGTTCTTC. Translation gives CASSSGTGSYNEQFF. The chain combines TRBV5-6 with TRBJ2-1, with D tentatively TRBD2 (6 bases). The ends were cut back, 3 bases at V and 0 bases at J, with 10 bases in the middle. CDR3 length: 15 residues. Germline values: CDR1 SGHDT, CDR2 YYEEEE. Based on the CDR3 plus reference TRBV5-6 and TRBJ2-1, the full variable domain is DAGVTQSPTHLIKTRGQQVTLRCSPKSGHDTVSWYQQALGQGPQFIFQYYEEEERQRGNFPDRFSGHQFPNYSSELNVNALLLGDSALYLCASSSGTGSYNEQFFGPGTRLTVL.